Below, one TCR beta chain is given with its context. Only in-frame clones appear in the TCRdb table, and some are missing; sequencing was by immunoSEQ multiplex PCR. The sample carries about a million clones, approximately 80% recorded once. This entry belongs to a study of shared clonotypes between healthy human individuals. Unmatched junction bases numbered 8, after V lost 5 bases and J lost 8 bases. The CDR3 consists of 13 residues. Germline V gene sequence: CDR1 SGHTA, CDR2 FQGTGA. Input material: memory CD4+ T cells from PBMCs. Documented subset: CD45RA-negative fraction. The chain links TRBV7-3 to TRBJ1-2, with 7 bases matching TRBD1. The clonotype comes from a man younger than 35 in good health. Some clones in this sample may be carry-over from other donors' samples. CDR3 protein: CASSPSYRGGYTF. Here the CDR3 DNA reads TGTGCCAGCAGCCCATCTTACAGGGGCGGCTACACCTTC.